A single sample gave rise to the 26 T cell receptor beta chains below, sequenced in a study of blood T cell repertoires in COVID-19. The protocol was immunoSEQ multiplex PCR, while the TCRdb copy is restricted to in-frame clones and leaves out a portion. The table lists roughly 250,000 clones, 86% of them singletons, with around 10% in the top ten. The sequenced sample consisted of peripheral blood. These receptors all come from a man aged 40-49 years who had recovered from COVID-19.

J is TRBJ2-1 and V is TRBV12-5; D is perhaps TRBD2 (6 bases). The CDR3 is 14 amino acids. V lost 4 bases and J lost 4, with 11 bases in between. Germline lookup yields CDR1 LGHNT and CDR2 FRNRAP. The chain's CDR3 is CASGSRDFYNEQFF. DNA for the CDR3: TGTGCTAGTGGTTCGCGGGACTTTTACAATGAGCAGTTCTTC.

This clone was recorded only once. V is TRBV4-3 and J is TRBJ2-3, with D unclear. The CDR3 totals 14 residues. V lost 3 bases to trimming and J lost 6 bases, with 13 bases between them. CDR1 and CDR2 (germline): LGHNA, YSLEER. As DNA, the CDR3 is TGCGCCAGCAGCCACGGGTCGTCCGGGGATACGCAGTATTTT. Its protein product is CASSHGSSGDTQYF.

The rearrangement uses TRBV28 and TRBJ1-2; D is possibly TRBD1 (6 bases). The CDR3 spans 14 residues. Germline V gives CDR1 MDHEN, CDR2 SYDVKM. Trimming removed 3 bases from V and 2 bases from J, with 10 bases in between. CDR3 nucleotide sequence: TGTGCCAGCAGTTTGTTGGACAGCAACTATGGCTACACCTTC. Protein sequence: CASSLLDSNYGYTF.

V usage is TRBV2 and J usage is TRBJ2-3; D unclear. The CDR3 has 11 residues. The V end lost 6 bases, the J end lost 5 bases, and 6 bases lay between the germline ends. Germline loops: CDR1 SNHLY, CDR2 FYNNEI. The CDR3 nucleotides read TGTGCCAGCAGACTTTTAGATACGCAGTATTTT. As protein: CASRLLDTQYF.

To note about this clone: One end of the junction does not line up with germline, which may come from a read error. CDR3: CATSRDFAGTSEHF. The DNA for the CDR3 is TGTGCCACCAGCAGAGATTTTGCGGGGACTAGCGAGCATTTT. This sequence joins TRBV15 and TRBJ2-3; 10 positions match TRBD2. CDR1 and CDR2 from the germline V gene are LNHNV and YYDKDF (reference sequence). The CDR3 runs to 14 residues.

The chain uses TRBV15 and TRBJ1-2; TRBD1 agrees at 7 bases. The CDR3 loop spans 14 amino acids. Germline CDR1 is LNHNV and CDR2 is YYDKDF (reference sequence). V gave up 7 bases and J gave up 3 bases; unmatched junction bases: 8. In nucleotides, the CDR3 is TGTGCCACCACAATAGGACAGGCGGACTATGGCTACACCTTC. It codes for CATTIGQADYGYTF.

The J gene is TRBJ2-2, the V gene TRBV6-1; 7 bases line up with TRBD2. V gave up 0 bases and J gave up 1 base; unmatched junction bases: 8. Germline CDR1 reads MNHNS; CDR2 reads SASEGT. This CDR3 has 18 residues. The CDR3 DNA reads TGTGCCAGCAGTGAAGCCCCTCCCAGCGGGGTGAACACCGGGGAGCTGTTTTTT. The encoded protein is CASSEAPPSGVNTGELFF.

The CDR3 loop reads CASSLRLINEKLFF. CDR3 coding DNA: TGTGCCAGCAGCTTACGGTTAATCAATGAAAAACTGTTTTTT. V usage is TRBV11-2 and J usage is TRBJ1-4; D is ambiguous. The germline V gene encodes CDR1 SGHAT and CDR2 FQNNGV. V shed 2 bases and J shed 5 bases, with 9 bases lying between them. The CDR3 runs 14 residues.

The chain employs TRBV16 and TRBJ2-3, with TRBD1 identical over 8 bases. V was clipped by 8 bases and J by 5 bases; unmatched bases: 3. Per the germline V gene, CDR1 is KGHSY and CDR2 is FQNENV. This CDR3 has 12 residues. The CDR3 loop is CASGQGRDTQYF. The CDR3 nucleotides read TGTGCCAGCGGACAGGGTAGAGATACGCAGTATTTT.

The chain has TRBV6-6 and TRBJ1-2; maybe TRBD1 (5 bases). The CDR3 is 11 amino acids. Germline CDR1 reads MNHNY; CDR2 reads SVGAGI (reference sequence). The germline V and J ends were trimmed by 2 bases and 8 bases, with 6 bases remaining between them. DNA for the CDR3: TGTGCCAGCAGTTACCAGGGAGGCTACACCTTC. Translating it yields CASSYQGGYTF.

This clone occurred a few times. The chain employs TRBV9 and TRBJ2-2; the D is unclear. Per germline, CDR1 SGDLS and CDR2 YYNGEE. The CDR3 covers 13 residues. The germline V and J ends were trimmed by 4 bases and 4 bases, with 8 bases remaining between them. CDR3 in DNA: TGTGCCAGCAGCCCCGTTCCCACCGGGGAGCTGTTTTTT. It codes for CASSPVPTGELFF.

CDR3 in amino acids: CASSPSGRPDTQYF. In DNA, the CDR3 is TGCGCCAGCAGCCCAAGCGGGAGGCCAGATACGCAGTATTTT. V usage is TRBV5-1 and J usage is TRBJ2-3; 9 nucleotides line up with TRBD2. The junction had 4 bases not matched to a gene; V was cut back by 4 bases and J by 4 bases. CDR3 size: 14 residues. CDR1 SGHRS and CDR2 YFSETQ come from the germline V gene.

This chain connects TRBV19 to TRBJ2-5; TRBD2 matches 9 bases. CDR1 LNHDA and CDR2 SQIVND come from the germline V gene (reference sequence). The CDR3 sequence is 15 residues long. The V gene end was trimmed by 3 bases and the J gene end by 5 bases; junction bases not matched to a gene: 7. The CDR3: CASSMLAGGLETQYF. The DNA for the CDR3 is TGTGCCAGTAGTATGTTGGCGGGAGGGCTGGAGACCCAGTACTTC.

This chain connects TRBV7-2 to TRBJ2-1; 8 bases map to TRBD2. V gave up 4 bases and J gave up 8 bases; unmatched junction bases: 10. CDR1 and CDR2 from the germline V gene are SGHTA and FQGNSA. The CDR3 extends over 15 amino acids. The CDR3 DNA reads as TGTGCCAGCAGCTCGACCGGGACTAGAGTCGATGAGCAGTTCTTC. It yields the protein CASSSTGTRVDEQFF.

This chain connects TRBV7-6 to TRBJ2-1; TRBD2 matches at 15 bases. J was trimmed by 2 bases and V by 5 bases; bases with no gene match: 7. This CDR3 contains 18 residues. The germline V gene encodes CDR1 SGHVS and CDR2 FNYEAQ. The CDR3 sequence is CASSPRTSGRGTYNEQFF. In DNA, the CDR3 is TGTGCCAGCAGCCCGAGGACTAGCGGGAGGGGTACCTACAATGAGCAGTTCTTC.

The chain recombines TRBV2 with TRBJ2-1; TRBD2 matches at 11 bases. Per germline, CDR1 SNHLY and CDR2 FYNNEI. The J segment lost 8 bases and the V segment lost 3 bases, leaving 9 bases of the junction unmatched. The CDR3 has 16 amino acids. DNA of the CDR3: TGTGCCAGCAGTGACCAGCGGCTAGCGGGAGGCCATGAGCAGTTCTTC. Protein sequence: CASSDQRLAGGHEQFF.

Of note for this clone: The same CDR3 arises from other DNA sequences in this sample as well. The chain employs TRBV19 and TRBJ1-5; 7 bases agree with TRBD1. The V segment lost 4 bases and the J segment 1 base; nucleotides outside the gene matches: 1. This CDR3 spans 14 amino acids. Germline V gene lookup returns CDR1 LNHDA and CDR2 SQIVND (reference sequence). CDR3 region: CASSTTGSNQPQHF. The CDR3 DNA follows: TGTGCCAGTAGTACGACAGGGAGCAATCAGCCCCAGCATTTT.

The rearrangement uses TRBV30 and TRBJ2-2; tentative D call: TRBD2 (6 bases). V lost 0 bases, J lost 5 bases, and 10 bases lay in between. This CDR3 has 14 amino acids. In germline, CDR1 is GTSNPN, CDR2 SVGIG (reference sequence). The CDR3 DNA reads as TGTGCCTGGAGTGTACTAGCAGGGACCGGGGAGCTGTTTTTT. It translates to CAWSVLAGTGELFF.

The CDR3 region has the DNA TGTGCCAGCAGCCCTCTCGGACTAGCGGGAGGGGAAGAGCAGTTCTTC. Translating gives CASSPLGLAGGEEQFF. The chain recombines TRBV7-9 with TRBJ2-1, with 15 positions matching TRBD2. Germline loops: CDR1 SEHNR, CDR2 FQNEAQ (reference sequence). The CDR3 is 16 residues long. Losses at the gene ends were 5 bases for V and 10 bases for J; bases not matched to a gene: 9.

The chain carries TRBV29-1 and TRBJ1-1; weak D call: TRBD1 (6 bases). Germline values: CDR1 SQVTM, CDR2 ANQGSEA. Trimming left V 5 bases short and J 1 base short, with 14 bases between. CDR3 length equals 14 residues. The CDR3 sequence is CSVQKQGTNTEAFF. DNA of the CDR3: TGCAGCGTTCAAAAACAGGGTACGAACACTGAAGCTTTCTTT. The full variable domain, rest sourced from reference TRBV29-1 and TRBJ1-1, is SAVISQKPSRDICQRGTSLTIQCQVDSQVTMMFWYRQQPGQSLTLIATANQGSEATYESGFVIDKFPISRPNLTFSTLTVSNMSPEDSSIYLCSVQKQGTNTEAFFGQGTRLTVV.

This chain joins TRBV10-3 and TRBJ1-1; no firm D call. This CDR3 comprises 15 residues. Germline values: CDR1 ENHRY, CDR2 SYGVKD. The germline V and J ends were trimmed by 2 bases and 2 bases, with 12 bases remaining between them. As DNA, the CDR3 is TGTGCCATCAGTGAGCCTTATGGCGGAAACACTGAAGCTTTCTTT. Its translation: CAISEPYGGNTEAFF.

The CDR3 DNA sequence: TGTGCCAGCAGTTACCCCAGCGGGAGTGTTACCGGGGAGCTGTTTTTT. It is translated as CASSYPSGSVTGELFF. This chain uses TRBV6-5 with TRBJ2-2; 8 nucleotides line up with TRBD2. Germline V gene sequence: CDR1 MNHEY, CDR2 SVGAGI. V was pared by 2 bases and J by 5 bases, with 7 bases of the junction left unmatched. This CDR3 contains 16 residues.

The table lists this clone with a count of one. The chain recombines TRBV7-8 with TRBJ1-5; 7 bases are a match to TRBD1. The ends lost 5 bases at V and 4 bases at J; junction bases unmatched: 8. The CDR3 sequence is 15 residues long. From germline, CDR1 is SGHVS and CDR2 FQNEAQ. CDR3 sequence reads: CASSQGQAWNQPQHF. CDR3 nucleotide sequence: TGTGCCAGCAGCCAAGGACAGGCCTGGAATCAGCCCCAGCATTTT. Supplemented by reference TRBV7-8 and TRBJ1-5, the full variable domain reads GAGVSQSPRYKVAKRGQDVALRCDPISGHVSLFWYQQALGQGPEFLTYFQNEAQLDKSGLPSDRFFAERPEGSVSTLKIQRTQQEDSAVYLCASSQGQAWNQPQHFGDGTRLSIL.

The chain combines TRBV19 with TRBJ1-1; D may be TRBD1 (6 bases). V was shortened by 5 bases and J by 6 bases, with 13 bases between the two germline ends. This CDR3 is 13 amino acids long. From germline, CDR1 is LNHDA and CDR2 SQIVND (reference sequence). The DNA for the CDR3 is TGTGCCAGTAGTTCCAGACAGGTCGCTGAAGCTTTCTTT. Its protein product is CASSSRQVAEAFF.

V is TRBV13 and J is TRBJ1-1; D remains ambiguous. V lost 1 base to trimming and J lost 6 bases, with 3 bases between them. Germline-derived CDR1 and CDR2 are PRHDT and FYEKMQ (reference sequence). The CDR3 length is 11 residues. CDR3 bases: TGTGCCAGCAGCTTAGTCTCTGAAGCTTTCTTT. It yields the protein CASSLVSEAFF.

This sequence joins TRBV13 and TRBJ2-3; 16 positions agree with TRBD2. Germline assignment: CDR1 PRHDT and CDR2 FYEKMQ (reference sequence). The CDR3 covers 19 residues. Trimming took 0 bases from V and 3 from J; bases not matched to a gene: 6. The CDR3 spells CASSLGLGLAGGRTDTQYF. The CDR3 DNA sequence: TGTGCCAGCAGCTTAGGTTTGGGACTAGCGGGGGGGAGGACAGATACGCAGTATTTT.